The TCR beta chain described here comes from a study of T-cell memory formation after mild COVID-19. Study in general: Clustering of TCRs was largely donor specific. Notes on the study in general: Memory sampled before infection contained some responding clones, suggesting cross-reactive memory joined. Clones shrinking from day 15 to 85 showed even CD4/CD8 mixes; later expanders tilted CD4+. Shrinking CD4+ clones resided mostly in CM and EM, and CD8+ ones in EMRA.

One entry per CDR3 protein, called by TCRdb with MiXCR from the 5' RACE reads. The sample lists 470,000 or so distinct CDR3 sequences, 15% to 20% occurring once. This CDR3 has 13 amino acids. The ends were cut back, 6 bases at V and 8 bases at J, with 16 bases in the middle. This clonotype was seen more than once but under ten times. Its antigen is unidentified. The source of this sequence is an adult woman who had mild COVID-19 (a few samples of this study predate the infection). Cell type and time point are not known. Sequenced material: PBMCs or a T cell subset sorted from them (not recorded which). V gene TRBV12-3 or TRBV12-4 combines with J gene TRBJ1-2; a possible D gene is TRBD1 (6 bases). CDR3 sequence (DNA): TGTGCCAGCAGGGATGGGGGCGCAGTAGGCTACACCTTC. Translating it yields CASRDGGAVGYTF.